Below, 18 T cell receptor beta chains from the same sample are listed, as sequenced in a study of blood T cell repertoires in COVID-19. Repertoires were generated with immunoSEQ multiplex PCR, while TCRdb's copy carries only in-frame clones and drops some. The sample shows 100,000 or so clones, roughly 80% of them seen only once. Specimen: peripheral blood. These receptors were taken from a woman aged 70-85 years with acute or convalescent COVID-19.

V is TRBV19 and J is TRBJ2-3; tentative D call: TRBD2 (5 bases). Germline values: CDR1 LNHDA, CDR2 SQIVND (reference sequence). The ends were cut back, 1 base at V and 10 bases at J, with 9 bases in the middle. The CDR3 covers 12 residues. CDR3 nucleotide sequence: TGTGCCAGTAGTATAGGGACTGGACCGCAGTATTTT. This translates into CASSIGTGPQYF.

V usage is TRBV30 and J usage is TRBJ1-4, with 8 bases that match TRBD1. The junction had 5 bases not matched to a gene; V was cut back by 1 base and J by 7 bases. Germline V CDR1 and CDR2: GTSNPN, SVGIG (reference sequence). This CDR3 has 14 amino acids. In DNA form, the CDR3 reads TGTGCCTGGAGTGCAGGGGGCTCTGGTGAAAAACTGTTTTTT. This translates into CAWSAGGSGEKLFF.

V is TRBV2 and J is TRBJ2-2; possibly TRBD2 for D (7 bases). Germline CDR1 SNHLY, CDR2 FYNNEI. V was clipped by 7 bases and J by 4 bases, with 13 bases between them. This CDR3 spans 14 amino acids. The chain's CDR3 is CASKAGASTGELFF. The DNA for the CDR3 is TGTGCCAGCAAGGCGGGGGCGAGCACCGGGGAGCTGTTTTTT.

This clone has a handful of counts. V and J are TRBV4-2 and TRBJ1-3; 9 nucleotides line up with TRBD1. Losses at the gene ends were 0 bases for V and 9 bases for J; bases not matched to a gene: 12. The CDR3 has 17 residues. Looked up from germline, CDR1 is LGHNA and CDR2 is YNFKEQ. CDR3 residues: CASSQDITDRGVITIYF. For the CDR3, the DNA is TGTGCCAGCAGCCAAGATATTACGGACAGGGGCGTAATCACCATATATTTT.

V is TRBV7-6 and J is TRBJ2-5; 9 bases map to TRBD2. The CDR3 sequence is 20 residues long. The ends lost 4 bases at V and 4 bases at J; junction bases unmatched: 22. The V gene's germline CDR1 is SGHVS and CDR2 FNYEAQ. Here the CDR3 reads CASSSGEGSGGRGRGETQYF. The CDR3, as DNA: TGTGCCAGCAGCTCGGGCGAGGGTAGCGGGGGCCGGGGACGGGGAGAGACCCAGTACTTC.

The chain recombines TRBV19 with TRBJ2-7, with 8 bases identical to TRBD1. Germline CDR1 LNHDA, CDR2 SQIVND (reference sequence). Unmatched junction bases numbered 7, after V lost 4 bases and J lost 2 bases. This CDR3 comprises 15 residues. CDR3 sequence reads: CASSTQGQATYEQYF. CDR3 in DNA: TGTGCCAGTAGTACCCAGGGACAGGCCACCTACGAGCAGTACTTC.

The chain is built from TRBV12-3 or TRBV12-4 and TRBJ2-3; weak D call: TRBD1 (5 bases). Trimming removed 3 bases from V and 5 bases from J, with 6 bases in between. This CDR3 is 12 amino acids long. The CDR3 is CASSFREDTQYF. The CDR3 DNA follows: TGTGCCAGCAGTTTCAGGGAAGATACGCAGTATTTT.

The chain uses TRBV6-5 and TRBJ2-7; the match to TRBD1 covers 9 bases. Germline V gene data show CDR1 as MNHEY and CDR2 as SVGAGI. The CDR3 consists of 16 residues. V shed 2 bases and J 2 bases; nucleotides not matched to a gene: 7. This CDR3 is CASSYMQDRGPYEQYF. The CDR3 DNA is TGTGCCAGCAGTTACATGCAGGACAGGGGTCCCTACGAGCAGTACTTC.

This chain joins TRBV28 and TRBJ2-1; D not resolved. The length of the CDR3 is 15 residues. Trimming left V 2 bases short and J 10 bases short, with 18 bases between. Germline loops: CDR1 MDHEN, CDR2 SYDVKM. CDR3 loop: CASSLGGAGILEQFF. The CDR3 coding sequence is TGTGCCAGCAGTTTAGGTGGTGCAGGTATACTCGAGCAGTTCTTC.

The J gene is TRBJ2-5, the V gene TRBV10-3, with D possibly being TRBD1 (6 bases). The germline V gene has CDR1 ENHRY and CDR2 SYGVKD. V was shortened by 0 bases and J by 5 bases, with 7 bases between the two germline ends. The CDR3 runs 13 residues. CDR3 DNA sequence: TGTGCCATCAGTGAGTCGAGGGGGGAGACCCAGTACTTC. Protein: CAISESRGETQYF.

The chain uses TRBV7-9 and TRBJ2-5; weak D call: TRBD1 (6 bases). With 4 bases removed from V and 3 bases from J, the gap between germline ends came to 9 bases. Germline V gene sequence: CDR1 SEHNR, CDR2 FQNEAQ (reference sequence). The CDR3 extends over 13 amino acids. CDR3 bases: TGTGCCAGCAGCTGGACAGCCAAAGAGACCCAGTACTTC. The encoded protein is CASSWTAKETQYF.

Here the CDR3 reads CASSSPSGSRSGELFF. CDR3 bases: TGTGCCAGCAGTTCGCCTAGCGGGAGTCGTTCCGGGGAGCTGTTTTTT. The rearrangement joins TRBV28 to TRBJ2-2, with 10 bases matching TRBD2. CDR1 and CDR2 (germline): MDHEN, SYDVKM. V shed 4 bases, J shed 6 bases, and the junction held 8 bases outside the gene matches. The CDR3 contains 16 residues. Full variable domain (remainder filled in from reference TRBV28 and TRBJ2-2): DVKVTQSSRYLVKRTGEKVFLECVQDMDHENMFWYRQDPGLGLRLIYFSYDVKMKEKGDIPEGYSVSREKKERFSLILESASTNQTSMYLCASSSPSGSRSGELFFGEGSRLTVL.

The chain is built from TRBV28 and TRBJ1-1, with 11 bases lining up with TRBD1. This CDR3 has 15 amino acids. Germline CDR1 is MDHEN and CDR2 is SYDVKM. After removal of 5 bases from V and 6 bases from J, the junction contained 8 bases not matched to a gene. CDR3 residues: CASSVLGQGASEAFF. Written as DNA, the CDR3 is TGTGCCAGCAGTGTATTAGGACAGGGGGCTTCTGAAGCTTTCTTT. The entire variable domain, with the rest obtained from reference TRBV28 and TRBJ1-1, is as follows: DVKVTQSSRYLVKRTGEKVFLECVQDMDHENMFWYRQDPGLGLRLIYFSYDVKMKEKGDIPEGYSVSREKKERFSLILESASTNQTSMYLCASSVLGQGASEAFFGQGTRLTVV.

The rearrangement joins TRBV27 to TRBJ1-4; 9 bases line up with TRBD1. J lost 4 bases, V lost 0 bases, and 12 bases had no gene match. This CDR3 contains 19 residues. The germline gives CDR1 MNHEY, CDR2 SMNVEV (reference sequence). The CDR3 reads CASSLSRGLGTGINEKLFF. CDR3 in DNA: TGTGCCAGCAGTTTATCGAGGGGCCTTGGGACAGGGATTAATGAAAAACTGTTTTTT.

J is TRBJ1-2 and V is TRBV19; 9 bases line up with TRBD1. CDR3 length: 14 residues. Germline V gives CDR1 LNHDA, CDR2 SQIVND (reference sequence). J was trimmed by 5 bases and V by 6 bases; bases with no gene match: 7. The CDR3 DNA follows: TGTGCCAGTAGCCGGGACAGGGAAGGTTATGGCTACACCTTC. It encodes CASSRDREGYGYTF.

This clone was seen more than once but under ten times. The chain employs TRBV15 and TRBJ1-2, with 7 bases lining up with TRBD1. Unmatched junction bases numbered 8, after V lost 5 bases and J lost 8 bases. Germline CDR1 reads LNHNV; CDR2 reads YYDKDF (reference sequence). This CDR3 is built from 13 residues. The CDR3 here is CATSSRTGQGYTF. The CDR3 DNA is TGTGCCACCAGCTCACGGACAGGACAAGGCTACACCTTC.

This clone was counted only a few times. V is TRBV30 and J is TRBJ1-2, with unresolved D. Trimming shortened V by 3 bases and J by 7 bases, and 9 bases separated the two germline ends. Germline CDR1 and CDR2: GTSNPN and SVGIG (reference sequence). The CDR3 spans 11 residues. The CDR3 protein is CAWRGGGGYTF. Here the CDR3 DNA reads TGTGCCTGGAGAGGAGGTGGTGGCTACACCTTC.

The chain carries TRBV11-1 and TRBJ2-5; 12 bases agree with TRBD2. CDR1 and CDR2 from the germline V gene are SGHAT and FQDESV (reference sequence). J was trimmed by 2 bases and V by 5 bases; bases with no gene match: 3. CDR3 length: 15 amino acids. CDR3 sequence reads: CASSRTSGAQETQYF. CDR3 bases: TGTGCCAGCAGCCGGACTAGCGGGGCGCAAGAGACCCAGTACTTC.